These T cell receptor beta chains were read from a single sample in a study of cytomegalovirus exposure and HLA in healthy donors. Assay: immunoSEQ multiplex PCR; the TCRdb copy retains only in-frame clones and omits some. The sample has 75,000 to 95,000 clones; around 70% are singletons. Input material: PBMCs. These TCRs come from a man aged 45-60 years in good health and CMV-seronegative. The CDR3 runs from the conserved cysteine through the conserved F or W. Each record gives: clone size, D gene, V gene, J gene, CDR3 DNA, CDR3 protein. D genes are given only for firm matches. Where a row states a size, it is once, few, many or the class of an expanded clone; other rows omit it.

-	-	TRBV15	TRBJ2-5	TGTGCCACCAGCAGAGATCAGGACAGTCGAGGATGGGAGACCCAGTACTTC	CATSRDQDSRGWETQYF
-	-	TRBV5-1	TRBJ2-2	TGCGCCAGCAGCCTCGCAGGATTCACCGGGGAGCTGTTTTTT	CASSLAGFTGELFF
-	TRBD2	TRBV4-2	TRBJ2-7	TGTGCCAGCAGCCAAGTAGCGGGGCGCTCCTACGAGCAGTACTTC	CASSQVAGRSYEQYF
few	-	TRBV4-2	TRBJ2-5	TGTGCCAGCAGCCAAGAAGGAGTCCAGTACTTC	CASSQEGVQYF
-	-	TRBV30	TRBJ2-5	TGTGCCTGGGACATGGGAGGAAGGGAGACCCAGTACTTC	CAWDMGGRETQYF
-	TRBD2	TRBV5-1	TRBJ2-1	TGCGCCAGCAGCCCAGACCCTAGCGGGGGGGGGAGAAATGAGCAGTTCTTC	CASSPDPSGGGRNEQFF
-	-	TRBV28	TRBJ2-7	TGTGCCAGCAGAAGACAACGACAGGTTCCCCACGAGCAGTACTTC	CASRRQRQVPHEQYF
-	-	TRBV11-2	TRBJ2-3	TGTGCCAGCAGCACCCCATCGCGGGGGCGAGGTTTTACAGATACGCAGTATTTT	CASSTPSRGRGFTDTQYF
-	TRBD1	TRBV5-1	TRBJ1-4	TGCGCCAGCAGCTGGGGACAGGTTGCAACTAATGAAAAACTGTTTTTT	CASSWGQVATNEKLFF
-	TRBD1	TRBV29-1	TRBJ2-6	TGCAGCGTCGCGGACAGGGGCTCGGGTGGGGCCAACGTCCTGACTTTC	CSVADRGSGGANVLTF
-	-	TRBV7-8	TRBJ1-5	TGTGCCAGCAGCTTAGCGGGAGGGCAGCCCCAGCATTTT	CASSLAGGQPQHF
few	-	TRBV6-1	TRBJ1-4	TGTGCCAGCAGTGAGTGGGACAAGGGGTATGAAAAACTGTTTTTT	CASSEWDKGYEKLFF
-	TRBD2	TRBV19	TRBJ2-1	TGTGCCAGTAGTCCTCCCGGGACTAGCAGGAATGAGCAGTTCTTC	CASSPPGTSRNEQFF
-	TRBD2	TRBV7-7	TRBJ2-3	TGTGCTAGCAGCCCCGGACATGGGACTAGCGGGGTGTATTTT	CASSPGHGTSGVYF
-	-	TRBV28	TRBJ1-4	TGTGCCAGCAGTGTCAGGGCCTCAAGGGAAAAACTGTTTTTT	CASSVRASREKLFF
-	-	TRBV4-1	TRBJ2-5	TGCGCCAGCAGCCAAGAATCGCGCACAGAGACCCAGTACTTC	CASSQESRTETQYF
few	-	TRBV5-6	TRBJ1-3	TGTGCCAGCAGCTTGCAAGGGGCTGGAAACACCATATATTTT	CASSLQGAGNTIYF
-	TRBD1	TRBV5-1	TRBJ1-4	TGCGCCAGCAGCTTGGAGGGGACAGGGGATGAAAAACTGTTTTTT	CASSLEGTGDEKLFF
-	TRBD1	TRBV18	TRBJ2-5	TGTGCCAGCTCACCCCTCGGGACAGGGGGCTCAGAGACCCAGTACTTC	CASSPLGTGGSETQYF
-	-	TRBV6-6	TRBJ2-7	TGTGCCAGCGGAAGAGGGTCTCACTACGAGCAGTACTTC	CASGRGSHYEQYF
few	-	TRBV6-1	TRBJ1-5	TGTGCCAGCAGTCCGGGTTCCCATAGCAATCAGCCCCAGCATTTT	CASSPGSHSNQPQHF
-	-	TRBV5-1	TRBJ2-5	TGCGCCAGCAGCTTGGAAGGGGGTGGGGAGACCCAGTACTTC	CASSLEGGGETQYF
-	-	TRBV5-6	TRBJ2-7	TGTGCCAGCAGCTTTGATTCGGGGGACGAGCAGTACTTC	CASSFDSGDEQYF